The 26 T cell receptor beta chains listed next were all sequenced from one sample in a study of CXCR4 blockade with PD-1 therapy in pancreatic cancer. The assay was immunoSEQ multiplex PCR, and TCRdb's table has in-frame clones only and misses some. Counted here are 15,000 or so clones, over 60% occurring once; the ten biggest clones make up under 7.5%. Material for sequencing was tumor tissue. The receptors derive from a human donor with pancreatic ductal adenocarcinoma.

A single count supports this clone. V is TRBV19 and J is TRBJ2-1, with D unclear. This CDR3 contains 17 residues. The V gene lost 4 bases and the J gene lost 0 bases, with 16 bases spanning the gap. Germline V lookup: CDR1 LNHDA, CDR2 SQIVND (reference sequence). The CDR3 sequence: CASSTPATLSSYNEQFF. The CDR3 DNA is TGTGCCAGTAGTACCCCAGCCACCCTTAGCTCCTACAATGAGCAGTTCTTC.

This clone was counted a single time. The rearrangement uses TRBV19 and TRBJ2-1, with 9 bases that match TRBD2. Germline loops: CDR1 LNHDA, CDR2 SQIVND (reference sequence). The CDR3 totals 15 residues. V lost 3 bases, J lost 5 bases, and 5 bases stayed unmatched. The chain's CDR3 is CASSITSGRNNEQFF. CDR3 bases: TGTGCCAGTAGTATTACTAGCGGGCGGAACAATGAGCAGTTCTTC.

The CDR3 is CATSRDRLSLEQYF. The CDR3 nucleotides are TGTGCCACCAGCAGAGATCGCCTTAGCTTGGAGCAGTACTTC. The rearrangement joins TRBV15 to TRBJ2-7; no clear D. Germline assignment: CDR1 LNHNV and CDR2 YYDKDF (reference sequence). The V gene lost 0 bases and the J gene lost 7 bases, with 13 bases spanning the gap. The CDR3 contains 14 residues.

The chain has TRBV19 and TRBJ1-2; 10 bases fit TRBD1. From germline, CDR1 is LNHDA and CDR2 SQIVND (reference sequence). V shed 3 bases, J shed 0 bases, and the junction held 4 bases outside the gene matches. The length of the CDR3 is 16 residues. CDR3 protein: CASSIRGQGANYGYTF. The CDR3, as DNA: TGTGCCAGTAGTATCCGCGGACAGGGGGCTAACTATGGCTACACCTTC. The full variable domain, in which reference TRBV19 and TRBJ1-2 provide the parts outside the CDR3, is DGGITQSPKYLFRKEGQNVTLSCEQNLNHDAMYWYRQDPGQGLRLIYYSQIVNDFQKGDIAEGYSVSREKKESFPLTVTSAQKNPTAFYLCASSIRGQGANYGYTFGSGTRLTVV.

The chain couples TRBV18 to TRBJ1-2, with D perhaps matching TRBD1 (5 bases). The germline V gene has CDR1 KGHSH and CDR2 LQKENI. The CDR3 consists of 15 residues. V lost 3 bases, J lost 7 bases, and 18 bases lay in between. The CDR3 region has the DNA TGTGCCAGCTCACCCGGGGCCCCCCGAGCCGCTGGCTACACCTTC. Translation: CASSPGAPRAAGYTF.

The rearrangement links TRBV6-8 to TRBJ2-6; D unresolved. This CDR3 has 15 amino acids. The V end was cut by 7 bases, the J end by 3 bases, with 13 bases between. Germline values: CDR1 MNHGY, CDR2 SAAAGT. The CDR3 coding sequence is TGTGCCAGCAAACGGGCTCTTCTTGGGGCCAACGTCCTGACTTTC. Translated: CASKRALLGANVLTF.

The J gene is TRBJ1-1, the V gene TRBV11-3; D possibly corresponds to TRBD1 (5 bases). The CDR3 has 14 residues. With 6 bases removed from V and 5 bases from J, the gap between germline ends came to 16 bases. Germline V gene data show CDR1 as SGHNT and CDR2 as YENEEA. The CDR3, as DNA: TGTGCCAGCAGATATCAGGTGGGGGAAACTGAAGCTTTCTTT. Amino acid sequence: CASRYQVGETEAFF.

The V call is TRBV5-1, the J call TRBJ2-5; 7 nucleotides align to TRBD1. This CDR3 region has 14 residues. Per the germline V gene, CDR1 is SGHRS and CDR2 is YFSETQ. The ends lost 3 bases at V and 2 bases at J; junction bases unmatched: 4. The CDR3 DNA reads TGCGCCAGCAGCTCACAGGGGTCTCAAGAGACCCAGTACTTC. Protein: CASSSQGSQETQYF. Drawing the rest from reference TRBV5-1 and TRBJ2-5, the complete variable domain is KAGVTQTPRYLIKTRGQQVTLSCSPISGHRSVSWYQQTPGQGLQFLFEYFSETQRNKGNFPGRFSGRQFSNSRSEMNVSTLELGDSALYLCASSSQGSQETQYFGPGTRLLVL.

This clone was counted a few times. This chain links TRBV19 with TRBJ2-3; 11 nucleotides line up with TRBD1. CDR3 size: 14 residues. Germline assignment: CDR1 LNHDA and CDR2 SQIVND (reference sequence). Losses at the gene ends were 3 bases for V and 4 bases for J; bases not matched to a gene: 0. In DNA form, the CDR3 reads TGTGCCAGTAGTATGGGACAGGGGGCAGATACGCAGTATTTT. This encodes CASSMGQGADTQYF.

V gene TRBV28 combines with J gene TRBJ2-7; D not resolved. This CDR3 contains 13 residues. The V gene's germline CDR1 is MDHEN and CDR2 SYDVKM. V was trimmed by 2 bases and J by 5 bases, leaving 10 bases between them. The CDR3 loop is CASSLVRANEQYF. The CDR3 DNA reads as TGTGCCAGCAGTTTAGTCCGGGCGAACGAGCAGTACTTC.

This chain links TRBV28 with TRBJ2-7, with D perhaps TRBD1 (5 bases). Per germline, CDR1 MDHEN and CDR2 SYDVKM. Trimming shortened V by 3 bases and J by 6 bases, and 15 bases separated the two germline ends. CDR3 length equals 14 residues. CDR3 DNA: TGTGCCAGCAGTTTGAGCAGGGTGGTGGGCGAGCAGTACTTC. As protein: CASSLSRVVGEQYF. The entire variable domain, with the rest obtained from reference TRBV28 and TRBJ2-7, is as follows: DVKVTQSSRYLVKRTGEKVFLECVQDMDHENMFWYRQDPGLGLRLIYFSYDVKMKEKGDIPEGYSVSREKKERFSLILESASTNQTSMYLCASSLSRVVGEQYFGPGTRLTVT.

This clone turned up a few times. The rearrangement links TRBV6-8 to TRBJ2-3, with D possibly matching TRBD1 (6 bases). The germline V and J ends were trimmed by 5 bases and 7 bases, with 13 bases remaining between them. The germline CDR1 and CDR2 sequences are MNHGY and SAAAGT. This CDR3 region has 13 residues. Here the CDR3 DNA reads TGTGCCAGCAGTGCCACAGGGTCGAATACGCAGTATTTT. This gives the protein CASSATGSNTQYF.

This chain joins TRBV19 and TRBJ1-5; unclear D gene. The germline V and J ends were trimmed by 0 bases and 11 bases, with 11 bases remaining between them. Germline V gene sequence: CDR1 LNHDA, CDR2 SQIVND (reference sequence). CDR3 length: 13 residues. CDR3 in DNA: TGTGCCAGTAGTATAGATGGGTGGGAGGCCCAGCATTTT. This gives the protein CASSIDGWEAQHF.

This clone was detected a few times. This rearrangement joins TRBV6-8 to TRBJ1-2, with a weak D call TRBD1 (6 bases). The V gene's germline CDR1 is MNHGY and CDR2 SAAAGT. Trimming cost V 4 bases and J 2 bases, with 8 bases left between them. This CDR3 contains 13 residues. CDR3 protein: CASSSDRNYGYTF. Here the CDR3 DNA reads TGTGCCAGCAGTTCCGACAGGAACTATGGCTACACCTTC.

DNA of the CDR3: TGTGCCAGCAATCGACAGGGGGGTAATTCACCCCTCCACTTT. Encoded protein: CASNRQGGNSPLHF. The chain couples TRBV27 to TRBJ1-6; 9 bases are shared with TRBD1. V shed 7 bases and J 6 bases; nucleotides not matched to a gene: 4. CDR1 MNHEY and CDR2 SMNVEV come from the germline V gene (reference sequence). This CDR3 spans 14 amino acids.

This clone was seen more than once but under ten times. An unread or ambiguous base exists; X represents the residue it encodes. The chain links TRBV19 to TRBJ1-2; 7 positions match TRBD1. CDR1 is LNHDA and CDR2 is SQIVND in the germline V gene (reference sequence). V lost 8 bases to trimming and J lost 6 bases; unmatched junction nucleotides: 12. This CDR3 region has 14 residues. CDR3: CASDIIXGGNGYTF. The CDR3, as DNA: TGTGCCAGTGACATCATTYCAGGGGGAAATGGCTACACCTTC.

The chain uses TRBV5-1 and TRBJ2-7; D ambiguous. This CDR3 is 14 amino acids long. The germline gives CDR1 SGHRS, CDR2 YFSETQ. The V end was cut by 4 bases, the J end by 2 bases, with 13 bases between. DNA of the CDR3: TGCGCCAGCAGCCTTTCCTCGGTAACCTACGAGCAGTACTTC. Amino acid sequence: CASSLSSVTYEQYF.

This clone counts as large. CDR3 residues: CASSLGLAAFETQYF. DNA for the CDR3: TGCGCCAGCAGCTTGGGACTAGCGGCATTCGAGACCCAGTACTTC. The gene calls are TRBV5-1 and TRBJ2-5; 9 bases align to TRBD2. There are 15 residues in the CDR3. With 0 bases clipped from V and 5 bases from J, the junction kept 5 bases outside the gene matches. Per germline, CDR1 SGHRS and CDR2 YFSETQ.

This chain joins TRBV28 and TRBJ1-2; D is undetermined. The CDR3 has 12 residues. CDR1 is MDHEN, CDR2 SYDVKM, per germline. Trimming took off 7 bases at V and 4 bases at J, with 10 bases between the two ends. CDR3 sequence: CASTHGGYGYTF. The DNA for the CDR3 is TGTGCCAGCACCCATGGTGGCTATGGCTACACCTTC.

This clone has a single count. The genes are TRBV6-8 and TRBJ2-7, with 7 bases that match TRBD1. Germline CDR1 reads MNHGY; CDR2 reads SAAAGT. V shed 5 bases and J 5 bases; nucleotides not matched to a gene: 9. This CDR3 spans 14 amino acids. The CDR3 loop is CASSARQGLNEQYF. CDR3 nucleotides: TGTGCCAGCAGTGCGAGACAGGGCCTCAACGAGCAGTACTTC.

The CDR3 here is CASSYSIGTGTFMNTEAFF. In nucleotides, the CDR3 is TGTGCCAGCAGTTACTCGATTGGGACAGGGACCTTCATGAACACTGAAGCTTTCTTT. The chain uses TRBV6-8 and TRBJ1-1; TRBD1 agrees at 9 bases. Trimming removed 0 bases from V and 0 bases from J; junction bases left unmatched: 11. Germline CDR1 and CDR2: MNHGY and SAAAGT. The CDR3 is 19 amino acids.

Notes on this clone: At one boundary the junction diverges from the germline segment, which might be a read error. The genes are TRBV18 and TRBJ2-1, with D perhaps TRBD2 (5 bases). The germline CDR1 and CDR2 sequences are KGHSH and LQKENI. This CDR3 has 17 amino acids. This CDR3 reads CVSSPPWGAEIYNEQFF. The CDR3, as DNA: TGTGTCAGCTCACCACCCTGGGGAGCGGAAATCTACAATGAGCAGTTCTTC.

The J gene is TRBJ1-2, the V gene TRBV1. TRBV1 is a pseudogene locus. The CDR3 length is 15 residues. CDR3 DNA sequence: TGCGCCAGCAGCCAAGATCCGGCAGGCGGCTATGGCTACACCTTC. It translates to CASSQDPAGGYGYTF.

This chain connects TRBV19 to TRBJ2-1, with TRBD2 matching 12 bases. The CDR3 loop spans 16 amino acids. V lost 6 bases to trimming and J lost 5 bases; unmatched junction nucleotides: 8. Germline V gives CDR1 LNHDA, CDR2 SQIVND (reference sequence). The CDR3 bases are TGTGCCAGTAGCCTCACTAGCGGGAGGCTCCACAATGAGCAGTTCTTC. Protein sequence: CASSLTSGRLHNEQFF.

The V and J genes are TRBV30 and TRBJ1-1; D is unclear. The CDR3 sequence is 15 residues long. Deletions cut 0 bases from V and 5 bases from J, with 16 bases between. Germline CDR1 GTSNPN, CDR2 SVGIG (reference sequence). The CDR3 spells CAWSVPQGRNTEAFF. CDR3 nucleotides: TGTGCCTGGAGTGTACCTCAAGGGCGGAATACTGAAGCTTTCTTT.

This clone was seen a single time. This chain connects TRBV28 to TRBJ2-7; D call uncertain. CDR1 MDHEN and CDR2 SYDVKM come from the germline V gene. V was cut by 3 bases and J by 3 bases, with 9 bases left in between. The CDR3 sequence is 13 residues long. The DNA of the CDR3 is TGTGCCAGCAGTTTGCCGGGCATCTACGAGCAGTACTTC. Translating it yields CASSLPGIYEQYF. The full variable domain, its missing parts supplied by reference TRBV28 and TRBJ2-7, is DVKVTQSSRYLVKRTGEKVFLECVQDMDHENMFWYRQDPGLGLRLIYFSYDVKMKEKGDIPEGYSVSREKKERFSLILESASTNQTSMYLCASSLPGIYEQYFGPGTRLTVT.